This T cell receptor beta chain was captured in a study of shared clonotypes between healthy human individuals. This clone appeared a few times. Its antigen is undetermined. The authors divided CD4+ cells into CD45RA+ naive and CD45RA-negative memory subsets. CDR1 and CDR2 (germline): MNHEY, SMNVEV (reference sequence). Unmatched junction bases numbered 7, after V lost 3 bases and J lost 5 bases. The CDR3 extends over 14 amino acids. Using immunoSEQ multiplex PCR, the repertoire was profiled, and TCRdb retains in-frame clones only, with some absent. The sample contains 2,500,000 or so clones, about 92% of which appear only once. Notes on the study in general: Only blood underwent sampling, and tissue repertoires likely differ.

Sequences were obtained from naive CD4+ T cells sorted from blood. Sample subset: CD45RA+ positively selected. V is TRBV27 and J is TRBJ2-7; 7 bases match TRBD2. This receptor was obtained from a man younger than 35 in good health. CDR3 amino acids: CASSFLAGDDEQYF. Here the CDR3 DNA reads TGTGCCAGCAGTTTCTTGGCGGGAGATGACGAGCAGTACTTC.